This TCR beta chain was sequenced during a study of beta chain features in type 1 diabetes. Study observations and caveats: TCRB CDR3 length was moderately but significantly reduced in all four CD4+ subsets of Type 1 diabetes patients. Naive, central memory and Treg TCRB repertoires seemed to resemble each other more closely in patients than they did in healthy donors.

V was shortened by 10 bases and J by 1 base, with 19 bases between the two germline ends. Per the germline V gene, CDR1 is ENHRY and CDR2 is SYGVKD. The CDR3 is 15 residues long. Heparinised blood was drawn once per donor, averaging roughly 0.11 L. Notes on this clone: The antigen remains unidentified.

The study reverse transcribed the entire isolated RNA, so it sequenced expressed TCRB transcripts. The repertoire was sequenced with immunoSEQ multiplex PCR; TCRdb's copy has only in-frame clones and lacks some. The sample has hundreds of thousands of clones; about 16% are singletons. The origin of this receptor is a man between 18 and 29 years old in good health. The V and J genes are TRBV10-3 and TRBJ1-1, with no clear D. The sequenced sample consisted of naive CD4+ T cells from blood. DNA for the CDR3: TGTGCCACCCACGACCGTCCGGCTCCGAACACTGAAGCTTTCTTT. This codes for CATHDRPAPNTEAFF.